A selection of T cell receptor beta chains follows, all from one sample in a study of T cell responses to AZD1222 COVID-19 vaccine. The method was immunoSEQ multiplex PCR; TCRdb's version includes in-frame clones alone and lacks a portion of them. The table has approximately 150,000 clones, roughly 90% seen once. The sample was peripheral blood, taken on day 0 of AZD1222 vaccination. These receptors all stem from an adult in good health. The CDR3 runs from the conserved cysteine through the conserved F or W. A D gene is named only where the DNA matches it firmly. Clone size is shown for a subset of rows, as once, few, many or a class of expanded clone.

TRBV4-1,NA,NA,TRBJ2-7,CASSRGPYEQYF,TGCGCCAGCAGCCGGGGCCCCTACGAGCAGTACTTC
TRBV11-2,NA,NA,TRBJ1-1,CASSYNTADEAFF,TGTGCCAGCAGCTACAATACAGCCGATGAAGCTTTCTTT
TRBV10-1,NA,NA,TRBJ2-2,CASSTGELFF,TGCGCCAGCAGCACCGGGGAGCTGTTTTTT
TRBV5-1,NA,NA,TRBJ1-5,CASSLVPGQPQHF,TGCGCCAGCAGCTTGGTTCCCGGACAGCCCCAGCATTTT
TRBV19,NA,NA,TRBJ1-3,CASSPWTAQDSGNTIYF,TGTGCCAGTAGTCCATGGACAGCTCAAGACTCTGGAAACACCATATATTTT
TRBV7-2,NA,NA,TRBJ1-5,CASSLDHGQPQHF,TGTGCCAGCAGCTTGGACCACGGTCAGCCCCAGCATTTT
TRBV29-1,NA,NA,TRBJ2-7,CSVDGDGTHEQYF,TGCAGCGTTGATGGAGACGGCACGCACGAGCAGTACTTC
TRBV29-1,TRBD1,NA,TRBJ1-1,CSVRPTGQGINTEAFF,TGCAGCGTCCGCCCCACAGGACAGGGAATTAACACTGAAGCTTTCTTT
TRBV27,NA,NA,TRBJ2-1,CASSFMEASSYNEQFF,TGTGCCAGCAGTTTTATGGAGGCAAGCTCCTACAATGAGCAGTTCTTC
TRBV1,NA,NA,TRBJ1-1,CTSSRHSGAFF,TGCACCAGCAGCCGGCACTCGGGAGCTTTCTTT
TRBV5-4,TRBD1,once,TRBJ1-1,CASSPSDRGSAEAFF,TGTGCCAGCAGCCCAAGCGACAGGGGTAGCGCTGAAGCTTTCTTT
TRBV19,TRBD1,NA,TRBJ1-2,CASSTRPGQGENGYTF,TGTGCCAGTAGTACAAGACCGGGACAGGGGGAAAACGGCTACACCTTC
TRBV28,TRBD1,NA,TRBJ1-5,CASSLLDRQPQHF,TGTGCCAGCAGTTTACTGGACAGGCAGCCCCAGCATTTT